Below are 4 T cell receptor beta chains sequenced from a single sample in a study of T cells expressing NK-cell markers. TCRdb re-called the 5' RACE reads; one entry per CDR3 protein, DNA not given. The sample table sets out 300,000 or so distinct CDR3 sequences. Sequencing was performed on blood T cells: a sorted CD56 or NKG2C T cell subset, CD4+ or CD8+ T cells, or bulk PBMC T cells (not recorded which). These receptors came from a woman between 18 and 75 years old in good health.

V usage is TRBV7-2 and J usage is TRBJ2-3; the D call of TRBD2 rests on TCRdb alone, since no DNA is present to check it. The CDR3 is made up of 14 amino acids. CDR1 SGHTA and CDR2 FQGNSA come from the germline V gene. The CDR3 spells CASTRGISTDTQYF. Full variable domain (missing parts from reference TRBV7-2 and TRBJ2-3): GAGVSQSPSNKVTEKGKDVELRCDPISGHTALYWYRQSLGQGLEFLIYFQGNSAPDKSGLPSDRFSAERTGGSVSTLTIQRTQQEDSAVYLCASTRGISTDTQYFGPGTRLTVL.

This sequence joins TRBV12-3 or TRBV12-4 and TRBJ1-2; checking the TCRdb D call of TRBD1 is not possible without DNA. The CDR3 spans 15 residues. This CDR3 is CASSSAGRSNYGYTF.

The chain links TRBV9 to TRBJ2-2. Germline loops: CDR1 SGDLS, CDR2 YYNGEE. This CDR3 is 14 amino acids long. CDR3 sequence reads: CASSVTSRSGELFF.

The rearrangement joins TRBV12-3 or TRBV12-4 to TRBJ2-2; TCRdb designates TRBD1, a call that cannot be tested without DNA. The CDR3 runs 13 residues. CDR3 sequence: CASRTGRTGELFF.